These T cell receptor beta chains were read from a single sample in a study of T cells after yellow fever vaccination. TCRdb processed the 5' RACE reads anew with MiXCR; each CDR3 protein has one entry. This table holds about 630,000 distinct CDR3 sequences, around 12% found once. Sequenced here: PBMCs, sampled on the day of the yellow fever booster vaccination. Receptors originate from a man aged 25 to 40 who received the YFV17D yellow fever vaccine. CDR3s include the opening cysteine and the closing phenylalanine or tryptophan. Each record gives: D gene, J gene, clone size, V gene, CDR3 protein, CDR3 DNA. The D gene is left open where the match is weak. Part of the rows lack a size; the others show once, few, many or a class for expanded clones.

d_call: -; j_call: TRBJ1-2; clone_size: few; v_call: TRBV9; cdr3_aa: CASSGTLGYTF; cdr3_nt: TGTGCCAGCAGCGGGACCTTGGGCTACACCTTC
d_call: TRBD1; j_call: TRBJ1-5; clone_size: many; v_call: TRBV5-1; cdr3_aa: CASSLQGDQPQHF; cdr3_nt: TGTGCCAGCAGCTTACAGGGGGATCAGCCCCAGCATTTT
d_call: TRBD2; j_call: TRBJ2-1; clone_size: many; v_call: TRBV7-9; cdr3_aa: CASSPHAGLAGGPRDEQFF; cdr3_nt: TGTGCCAGCAGCCCCCATGCGGGACTAGCGGGAGGGCCGAGGGATGAGCAGTTCTTC
d_call: -; j_call: TRBJ2-7; clone_size: few; v_call: TRBV11-2; cdr3_aa: CASSPPGGQYF; cdr3_nt: TGTGCCAGCTCCCCCCCCGGAGGGCAGTACTTC
d_call: TRBD1; j_call: TRBJ2-1; clone_size: -; v_call: TRBV10-3; cdr3_aa: CAISESTGRINEQFF; cdr3_nt: TGTGCCATCAGTGAGTCGACAGGGAGAATCAATGAGCAGTTCTTC
d_call: -; j_call: TRBJ2-1; clone_size: -; v_call: TRBV18; cdr3_aa: CASSKTAGYNEQFF; cdr3_nt: TGTGCCAGCTCCAAGACGGCCGGCTACAATGAGCAGTTCTTC
d_call: -; j_call: TRBJ2-3; clone_size: few; v_call: TRBV10-2; cdr3_aa: CASMIGADTQYF; cdr3_nt: TGCGCCAGCATGATAGGGGCAGATACGCAGTATTTT
d_call: -; j_call: TRBJ1-1; clone_size: few; v_call: TRBV7-6; cdr3_aa: CASSLARGRGAEAFF; cdr3_nt: TGTGCCAGCAGCTTAGCGCGGGGGAGAGGGGCTGAAGCTTTCTTT
d_call: -; j_call: TRBJ2-6; clone_size: few; v_call: TRBV2; cdr3_aa: CASSNMTRLVGANVLTF; cdr3_nt: TGTGCCAGCAGTAATATGACCCGGCTTGTAGGGGCCAACGTCCTGACTTTC
d_call: TRBD1; j_call: TRBJ1-1; clone_size: few; v_call: TRBV12-3/TRBV12-4; cdr3_aa: CASRGQAMNTEAFF; cdr3_nt: TGTGCCAGCAGGGGACAGGCTATGAACACTGAAGCTTTCTTT
d_call: TRBD2; j_call: TRBJ2-1; clone_size: -; v_call: TRBV9; cdr3_aa: CASSVVAGGHNEQFF; cdr3_nt: TGTGCCAGCAGCGTAGTAGCGGGAGGTCACAATGAGCAGTTCTTC
d_call: -; j_call: TRBJ2-1; clone_size: few; v_call: TRBV7-3; cdr3_aa: CASSLGGIDYNEQFF; cdr3_nt: TGTGCCAGCAGCTTGGGAGGTATCGACTACAATGAGCAGTTCTTC
d_call: TRBD2; j_call: TRBJ2-3; clone_size: -; v_call: TRBV11-2; cdr3_aa: CASSRPAGVLTDTQYF; cdr3_nt: TGTGCCAGCAGCCGACCAGCGGGAGTACTCACAGATACGCAGTATTTT
d_call: -; j_call: TRBJ2-2; clone_size: -; v_call: TRBV7-2; cdr3_aa: CASSLGGGGELFF; cdr3_nt: TGTGCCAGCAGCTTAGGGGGAGGAGGGGAGCTGTTTTTT
d_call: -; j_call: TRBJ2-1; clone_size: few; v_call: TRBV7-2; cdr3_aa: CASSSDRSYNEQFF; cdr3_nt: TGTGCCAGCAGCTCCGATCGGTCCTACAATGAGCAGTTCTTC
d_call: -; j_call: TRBJ2-1; clone_size: few; v_call: TRBV30; cdr3_aa: CAWTGVHNEQFF; cdr3_nt: TGTGCCTGGACTGGGGTCCACAATGAGCAGTTCTTC